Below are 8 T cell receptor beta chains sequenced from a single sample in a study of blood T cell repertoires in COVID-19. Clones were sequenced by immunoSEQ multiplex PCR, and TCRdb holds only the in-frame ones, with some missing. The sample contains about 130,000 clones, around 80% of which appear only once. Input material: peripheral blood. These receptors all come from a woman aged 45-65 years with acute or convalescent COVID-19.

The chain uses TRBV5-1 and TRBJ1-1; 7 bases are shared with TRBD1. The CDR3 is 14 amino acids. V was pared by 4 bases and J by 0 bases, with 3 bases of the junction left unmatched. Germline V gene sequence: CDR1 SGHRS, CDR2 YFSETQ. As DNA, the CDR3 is TGCGCCAGCAGCACGGGACAGATGAACACTGAAGCTTTCTTT. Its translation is CASSTGQMNTEAFF.

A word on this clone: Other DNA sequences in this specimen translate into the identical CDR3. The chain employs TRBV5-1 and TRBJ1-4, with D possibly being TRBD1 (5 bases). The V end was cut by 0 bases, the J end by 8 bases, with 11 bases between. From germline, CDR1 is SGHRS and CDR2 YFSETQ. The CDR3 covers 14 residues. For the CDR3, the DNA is TGCGCCAGCAGCTTGGGTGGGGCTGGGGAAAAACTGTTTTTT. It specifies CASSLGGAGEKLFF.

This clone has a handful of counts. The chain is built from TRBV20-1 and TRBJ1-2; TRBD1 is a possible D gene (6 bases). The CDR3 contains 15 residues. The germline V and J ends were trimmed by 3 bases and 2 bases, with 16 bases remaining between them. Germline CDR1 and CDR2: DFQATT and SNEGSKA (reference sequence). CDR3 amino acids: CSASAGAIRNYGYTF. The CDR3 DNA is TGCAGTGCTAGTGCAGGGGCGATCCGGAACTATGGCTACACCTTC.

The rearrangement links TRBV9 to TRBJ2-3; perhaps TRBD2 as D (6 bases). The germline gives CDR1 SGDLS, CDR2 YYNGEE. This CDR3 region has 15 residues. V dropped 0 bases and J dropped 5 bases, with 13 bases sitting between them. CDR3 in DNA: TGTGCCAGCAGCGTAGGGGGAGGAGGCTTAGATACGCAGTATTTT. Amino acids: CASSVGGGGLDTQYF.

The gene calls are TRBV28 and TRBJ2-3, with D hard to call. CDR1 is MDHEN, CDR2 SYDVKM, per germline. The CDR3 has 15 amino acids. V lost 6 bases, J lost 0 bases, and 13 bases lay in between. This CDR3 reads CASSPPSPSTDTQYF. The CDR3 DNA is TGTGCCAGCAGCCCCCCGTCTCCTAGCACAGATACGCAGTATTTT.

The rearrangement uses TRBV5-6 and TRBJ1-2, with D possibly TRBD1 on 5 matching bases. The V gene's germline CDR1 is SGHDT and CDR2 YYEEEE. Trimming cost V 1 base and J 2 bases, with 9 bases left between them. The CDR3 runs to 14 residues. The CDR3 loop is CASSLWWGNYGYTF. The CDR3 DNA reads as TGTGCCAGCAGCTTGTGGTGGGGCAACTATGGCTACACCTTC.

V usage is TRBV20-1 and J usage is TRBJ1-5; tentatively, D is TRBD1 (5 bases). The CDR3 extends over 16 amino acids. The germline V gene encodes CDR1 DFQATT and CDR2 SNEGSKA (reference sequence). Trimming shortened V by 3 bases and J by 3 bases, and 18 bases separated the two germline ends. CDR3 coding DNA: TGCAGTGCTAGTTCCCTGGGGCGCCGGAACAATCAGCCCCAGCATTTT. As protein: CSASSLGRRNNQPQHF.

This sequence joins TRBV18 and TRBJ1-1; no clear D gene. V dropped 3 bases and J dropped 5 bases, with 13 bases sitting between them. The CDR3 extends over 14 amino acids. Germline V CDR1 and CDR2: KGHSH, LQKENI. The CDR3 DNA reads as TGTGCCAGCTCACCGCCCTCCCGCGGAACTGAAGCTTTCTTT. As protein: CASSPPSRGTEAFF.